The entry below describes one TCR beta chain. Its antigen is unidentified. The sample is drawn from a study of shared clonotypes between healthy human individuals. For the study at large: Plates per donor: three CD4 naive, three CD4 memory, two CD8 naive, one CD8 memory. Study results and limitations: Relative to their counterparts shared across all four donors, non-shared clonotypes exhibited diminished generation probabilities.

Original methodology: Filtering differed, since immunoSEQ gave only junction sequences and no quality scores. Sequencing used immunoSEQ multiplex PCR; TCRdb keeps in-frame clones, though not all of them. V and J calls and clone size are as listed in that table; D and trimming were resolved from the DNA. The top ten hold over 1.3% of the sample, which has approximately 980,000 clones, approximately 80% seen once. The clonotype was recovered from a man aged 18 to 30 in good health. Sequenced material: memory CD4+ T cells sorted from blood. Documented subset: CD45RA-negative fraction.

The CDR3 DNA reads as TGTGCCAGCAGCCTCCTTGATGAAGCTTTCTTT. It yields the protein CASSLLDEAFF. The rearrangement links TRBV2 to TRBJ1-1; no clear D. V was trimmed by 6 bases and J by 7 bases, leaving 9 bases between them. This CDR3 region has 11 residues. Germline lookup yields CDR1 SNHLY and CDR2 FYNNEI.